This T cell receptor beta chain was documented in a study of shared clonotypes between healthy human individuals. Assay: immunoSEQ multiplex PCR; the TCRdb copy retains only in-frame clones and omits some. The sample yields roughly 2,300,000 clones, approximately 90% seen once. General study results and limits: Clonotypes which were not shared had lower generation probabilities than clonotypes that all four donors shared. The study's rarefaction showed incomplete sorted-subset sequencing despite large depth.

Notes on this clone: Its target is unknown.

The CDR3 is 17 amino acids. Trimming cost V 3 bases and J 1 base, with 18 bases left between them. CDR1 is MDHEN, CDR2 SYDVKM, per germline. The sample taken for sequencing was naive CD4+ T cells from PBMCs. Subset here: CD45RA+ positively selected. The clonotype was recovered from a man aged 18 to 35 in good health. Some clones in this sample may be carry-over from other donors' samples. The gene calls are TRBV28 and TRBJ1-1, with a possible D match to TRBD1 (6 bases). The chain's CDR3 is CASSFRITGPKNTEAFF. CDR3 nucleotides: TGTGCCAGCAGTTTCCGCATCACAGGGCCCAAGAACACTGAAGCTTTCTTT.